The entry below describes one T cell receptor beta chain. What it recognizes is unknown. At one boundary the junction diverges from the germline segment, which might be a read error. This specimen belongs to a study of metastatic and nonmetastatic thyroid tumors. Study information: Repertoires were compared across blood and tumor or nodule tissue from malignant and benign thyroid patients.

Study-wide results and caveats: In blood and tumor, TCR beta diversity was reportedly significantly higher in malignant thyroid tumors than in benign nodules.

Original data processing: Building a distant-metastasis classifier for papillary thyroid cancer drew on CDR3 differences across clinicopathological groups. TCRdb re-called the PCR reads through MiXCR. These V and J calls originate from TCRdb's pipeline instead of the authors' own analysis. The sample lists about 20,000 clones; about 29% were seen once. Thyroid surgery was performed in patients who had received no treatment beforehand. Material for sequencing was tumor tissue. This TCR was sampled from a female donor with papillary thyroid cancer or a benign thyroid nodule (not recorded which). Some clones in this sample may be carry-over from other donors' samples.

The DNA for the CDR3 is TGTGGCAGCAGTCCTACTCCAGCGGGGAGCTCCTACGAGCAGTACTTC. Residues: CGSSPTPAGSSYEQYF. This chain uses TRBV2 with TRBJ2-7; 7 bases map to TRBD2. The V gene's germline CDR1 is SNHLY and CDR2 FYNNEI. This CDR3 region has 16 residues.